This TCR beta chain was retrieved from a study of cytomegalovirus exposure and HLA in healthy donors. The CDR3 covers 16 residues. Germline lookup yields CDR1 SQVTM and CDR2 ANQGSEA. The V segment lost 3 bases and the J segment 3 bases; nucleotides outside the gene matches: 9. Vbeta (60) and Jbeta (13) primers were used in the PCR. Method: immunoSEQ multiplex PCR; TCRdb's copy keeps in-frame clones and lacks some. The data show some 100,000 clones, around 81% seen once. For this clone: The antigen remains unidentified.

Study-level findings and limits: The number of N-insertions in an Asian-associated ancestry cluster was reportedly below the approximately 680-donor mean in a later analysis.

The source is a woman younger than 45 in good health and CMV-seronegative. Sequenced sample: PBMCs. V is TRBV29-1 and J is TRBJ2-1; TRBD2 agrees at 9 bases. In DNA, the CDR3 is TGCAGCGTTGACGGACTAGCGATTAAAGGCTACAATGAGCAGTTCTTC. Its translation: CSVDGLAIKGYNEQFF.